The next 17 T cell receptor beta chains were all read from a single sample in a study of T cell changes during pregnancy in multiple sclerosis. Repertoires were generated with immunoSEQ multiplex PCR, while TCRdb's copy carries only in-frame clones and drops some. Of 65,000 to 95,000 clones listed, 89% are singletons. Sequencing used peripheral blood, obtained before pregnancy. The receptors were gathered from a female donor with multiple sclerosis, enrolled in a pregnancy study.

Only a few counts were recorded for this clone. The genes are TRBV2 and TRBJ2-3; 10 positions agree with TRBD2. The CDR3 sequence is 15 residues long. CDR1 is SNHLY, CDR2 FYNNEI, per germline. With V trimmed by 6 bases and J by 2 bases, 5 bases remained unmatched. The CDR3, as DNA: TGTGCCAGCAGCGTAGCGGGGGGCACCACAGATACGCAGTATTTT. Translation gives CASSVAGGTTDTQYF.

This clone was counted once. The genes are TRBV25-1 and TRBJ1-2; 10 nucleotides match TRBD1. J was trimmed by 8 bases and V by 4 bases; bases with no gene match: 13. There are 16 residues in the CDR3. From germline, CDR1 is MGHDK and CDR2 SYGVNS. CDR3 sequence (DNA): TGTGCCAGCAGTGGCCACCTGGGACAGGGGAAAGGAGGCTACACCTTC. This gives the protein CASSGHLGQGKGGYTF.

The V gene is TRBV4-3, the J gene TRBJ2-1; 7 positions agree with TRBD2. CDR1 and CDR2 (germline): LGHNA, YSLEER. The length of the CDR3 is 18 residues. With 0 bases clipped from V and 4 bases from J, the junction kept 12 bases outside the gene matches. The CDR3 protein is CASSQEAGSGREYNEQFF. CDR3 nucleotide sequence: TGCGCCAGCAGCCAAGAGGCGGGCTCGGGGCGGGAGTACAATGAGCAGTTCTTC.

This chain links TRBV5-1 with TRBJ2-5; D is possibly TRBD2 (7 bases). The CDR3 loop spans 16 amino acids. The germline V gene encodes CDR1 SGHRS and CDR2 YFSETQ. V was clipped by 4 bases and J by 5 bases, with 21 bases between them. The CDR3 protein is CASSGGLGGTIETQYF. For the CDR3, the DNA is TGCGCCAGCAGCGGGGGCCTGGGGGGGACAATCGAGACCCAGTACTTC.

The V and J genes are TRBV5-1 and TRBJ1-2, with a possible D match to TRBD1 (6 bases). Trimming removed 0 bases at V and 6 bases at J, with 12 bases between. This CDR3 contains 14 residues. Germline assignment: CDR1 SGHRS and CDR2 YFSETQ. The CDR3 sequence is CASSLEGGGNGYTF. DNA of the CDR3: TGCGCCAGCAGCTTGGAAGGGGGGGGTAATGGCTACACCTTC. The full variable domain, its missing parts supplied by reference TRBV5-1 and TRBJ1-2, is KAGVTQTPRYLIKTRGQQVTLSCSPISGHRSVSWYQQTPGQGLQFLFEYFSETQRNKGNFPGRFSGRQFSNSRSEMNVSTLELGDSALYLCASSLEGGGNGYTFGSGTRLTVV.

The chain combines TRBV4-1 with TRBJ1-2; 9 bases line up with TRBD1. V dropped 1 base and J dropped 8; count of bases not matched to a gene: 8. Germline V gene sequence: CDR1 MGHRA, CDR2 YSYEKL. The CDR3 has 15 residues. Here the CDR3 DNA reads TGCGCCAGCAGCCAAGGAGGTTACAGGGGGCACGGCTACACCTTC. This gives the protein CASSQGGYRGHGYTF.

This chain links TRBV2 with TRBJ2-2, with D possibly matching TRBD2 (7 bases). The CDR3 runs to 13 residues. Germline CDR1 is SNHLY and CDR2 is FYNNEI. Trimming left V 6 bases short and J 7 bases short, with 12 bases between. Here the CDR3 reads CASSGGPVGELFF. For the CDR3, the DNA is TGTGCCAGCAGCGGGGGGCCCGTCGGGGAGCTGTTTTTT. The full variable domain, its missing parts supplied by reference TRBV2 and TRBJ2-2, is EPEVTQTPSHQVTQMGQEVILRCVPISNHLYFYWYRQILGQKVEFLVSFYNNEISEKSEIFDDQFSVERPDGSNFTLKIRSTKLEDSAMYFCASSGGPVGELFFGEGSRLTVL.

This rearrangement joins TRBV7-2 to TRBJ1-2, with a tentative D call TRBD1 (6 bases). V lost 5 bases and J lost 8, with 15 bases in between. Looked up from germline, CDR1 is SGHTA and CDR2 is FQGNSA. The length of the CDR3 is 13 residues. The CDR3 nucleotides read TGTGCCAGCAGCCCCGACAGGTCGGGGGGCTACACCTTC. This encodes CASSPDRSGGYTF.

J is TRBJ2-7 and V is TRBV9, with D uncertain. There are 14 residues in the CDR3. The V end was cut by 4 bases, the J end by 0 bases, with 11 bases between. The germline V gene encodes CDR1 SGDLS and CDR2 YYNGEE. CDR3 protein: CASSPLRNSYEQYF. DNA for the CDR3: TGTGCCAGCAGCCCCTTGCGGAACTCCTACGAGCAGTACTTC.

The chain combines TRBV7-2 with TRBJ1-1; TRBD1 might be the D (6 bases). The CDR3 is made up of 14 amino acids. Germline CDR1 reads SGHTA; CDR2 reads FQGNSA. Deletions cut 2 bases from V and 8 bases from J, with 15 bases between. Here the CDR3 reads CASSLFRDNTEAFF. The DNA for the CDR3 is TGTGCCAGCAGCTTATTTCGGGACAATACAGAAGCTTTCTTT.

The rearrangement joins TRBV11-2 to TRBJ2-7; no clear D gene. The V end was cut by 5 bases, the J end by 2 bases, with 13 bases between. Per germline, CDR1 SGHAT and CDR2 FQNNGV. This CDR3 has 14 residues. The CDR3 bases are TGTGCCAGCAGCCCGATCGCGTCGACCTACGAGCAGTACTTC. Protein sequence: CASSPIASTYEQYF.

The chain has TRBV4-1 and TRBJ1-1; 7 bases match TRBD1. The CDR3 contains 15 residues. The junction had 13 bases not matched to a gene; V was cut back by 1 base and J by 11 bases. CDR1 MGHRA and CDR2 YSYEKL come from the germline V gene. CDR3 amino acids: CASSQGPGTVIRAFF. The CDR3 DNA reads TGCGCCAGCAGCCAAGGGCCGGGGACAGTCATAAGGGCTTTCTTT.

The V gene is TRBV27, the J gene TRBJ2-3, with D possibly TRBD2 on 5 matching bases. V lost 5 bases and J 6 bases, leaving 12 bases between the germline ends. CDR3 length equals 13 residues. Germline values: CDR1 MNHEY, CDR2 SMNVEV (reference sequence). The CDR3 nucleotides read TGTGCCAGCAGTGAGGGTGGGGATGATACGCAGTATTTT. Amino acid sequence: CASSEGGDDTQYF.

The V call is TRBV6-6, the J call TRBJ2-1, with D uncertain. The CDR3 totals 15 residues. Germline V gene data show CDR1 as MNHNY and CDR2 as SVGAGI (reference sequence). The V and J ends lost 2 bases and 8 bases respectively, with 16 bases between them. The CDR3 loop reads CASSYVDPGMDEQFF. The CDR3 DNA reads as TGTGCCAGCAGTTACGTCGACCCGGGTATGGATGAGCAGTTCTTC.

This clone was detected only once. This chain joins TRBV11-2 and TRBJ2-3; D may be TRBD1 (5 bases). The CDR3 covers 15 residues. Germline loops: CDR1 SGHAT, CDR2 FQNNGV. The V gene lost 3 bases and the J gene lost 2 bases, with 12 bases spanning the gap. This CDR3 reads CASSFQGRDTDTQYF. For the CDR3, the DNA is TGTGCCAGCAGCTTCCAGGGAAGAGACACAGATACGCAGTATTTT.

This clone was seen ten or more times. The chain joins TRBV2 to TRBJ2-7; TRBD1 matches 8 bases. CDR1 is SNHLY and CDR2 is FYNNEI in the germline V gene. The CDR3 runs 15 residues. V trimming: 4 bases; J trimming: 2 bases; junction bases outside the gene matches: 7. The CDR3 protein is CASSGWQGAPYEQYF. In DNA, the CDR3 is TGTGCCAGCAGTGGGTGGCAGGGGGCTCCCTACGAGCAGTACTTC.

The genes are TRBV4-3 and TRBJ2-5; possibly TRBD2 for D (6 bases). CDR3 length: 13 residues. Trimming took off 1 base at V and 5 bases at J, with 8 bases between the two ends. Germline V gives CDR1 LGHNA, CDR2 YSLEER. The CDR3 sequence is CASSQGGGETQYF. Written as DNA, the CDR3 is TGCGCCAGCAGCCAAGGAGGAGGGGAGACCCAGTACTTC.